One and the same sample provided the 23 T cell receptor beta chains below, sequenced in a study of CD8 T cells in Susac syndrome. About 0.45 to 1 ug RNA was reverse transcribed with random hexamers. Each CDR3 protein is one row after TCRdb ran MiXCR on the immunoSEQ multiplex PCR reads. The table has about 240,000 distinct CDR3 sequences, about 96% seen once. Sequencing was carried out using CD4+ T cells from PBMCs. The source is a human donor with Susac syndrome.

This chain joins TRBV12-3 or TRBV12-4 and TRBJ1-5; the match to TRBD1 covers 10 bases. V lost 1 base to trimming and J lost 4 bases; unmatched junction nucleotides: 4. The CDR3 has 16 amino acids. In DNA form, the CDR3 reads TGTGCCAGCAGTTTAGGTCCGGACAGGGGGAATCAGCCCCAGCATTTT. Translation gives CASSLGPDRGNQPQHF.

J is TRBJ2-1 and V is TRBV20-1; weak D call: TRBD2 (5 bases). The CDR3 spans 13 residues. V was cut by 3 bases and J by 5 bases, with 11 bases left in between. Germline V gives CDR1 DFQATT, CDR2 SNEGSKA (reference sequence). CDR3 in amino acids: CSASMEVDNEQFF. CDR3 coding DNA: TGCAGTGCTAGTATGGAGGTGGACAATGAGCAGTTCTTC.

The rearrangement links TRBV7-9 to TRBJ2-7; D is tentatively TRBD1 or TRBD2 (5 bases each). Germline-derived CDR1 and CDR2 are SEHNR and FQNEAQ (reference sequence). V shed 5 bases and J shed 2 bases, with 25 bases lying between them. The CDR3 is 18 amino acids. The CDR3 reads CASSLNPAGTTFPYEQYF. For the CDR3, the DNA is TGTGCCAGCAGCCTAAACCCCGCTGGGACCACATTTCCCTACGAGCAGTACTTC.

V gene TRBV28 combines with J gene TRBJ2-5, with 9 bases aligning to TRBD1. Germline V gives CDR1 MDHEN, CDR2 SYDVKM. Trimming cost V 5 bases and J 1 base; bases outside gene matches: 8. This CDR3 contains 16 residues. The DNA for the CDR3 is TGTGCCAGCAGTCATCGACAGGGGGGAGGCCAAGAGACCCAGTACTTC. It specifies CASSHRQGGGQETQYF.

The CDR3 here is CASRQSQGAPEAFF. The CDR3 DNA reads TGTGCCAGCAGGCAATCCCAGGGGGCCCCTGAAGCTTTCTTT. The gene calls are TRBV3-1 and TRBJ1-1, with TRBD1 identical over 8 bases. This CDR3 contains 14 residues. The V gene end was trimmed by 6 bases and the J gene end by 6 bases; junction bases not matched to a gene: 9. Per germline, CDR1 LGHDT and CDR2 YNNKEL (reference sequence). Complete variable domain (other parts from reference TRBV3-1 and TRBJ1-1): DTAVSQTPKYLVTQMGNDKSIKCEQNLGHDTMYWYKQDSKKFLKIMFSYNNKELIINETVPNRFSPKSPDKAHLNLHINSLELGDSAVYFCASRQSQGAPEAFFGQGTRLTVV.

The chain joins TRBV29-1 to TRBJ2-1; no definite D call. The V gene's germline CDR1 is SQVTM and CDR2 ANQGSEA. With 7 bases removed from V and 4 bases from J, the gap between germline ends came to 11 bases. The length of the CDR3 is 12 residues. The CDR3: CSAASRYNEQFF. The CDR3 DNA reads TGCAGCGCCGCGTCGCGGTACAATGAGCAGTTCTTC.

This chain uses TRBV5-6 with TRBJ2-3; D is possibly TRBD1 or TRBD2 (5 bases each). Germline V CDR1 and CDR2: SGHDT, YYEEEE. The V end was cut by 3 bases, the J end by 1 base, with 12 bases between. This CDR3 contains 15 residues. CDR3 sequence: CASSWGPGGTDTQYF. The DNA for the CDR3 is TGTGCCAGCAGCTGGGGACCGGGTGGCACAGATACGCAGTATTTT.

J is TRBJ1-1 and V is TRBV30, with D possibly matching TRBD1 (6 bases). Germline assignment: CDR1 GTSNPN and CDR2 SVGIG (reference sequence). The V gene lost 3 bases and the J gene lost 8 bases, with 19 bases spanning the gap. The CDR3 has 14 residues. The CDR3 bases are TGTGCCTGGAGGACAGGCCTGAGTCAGACGGAAGCTTTCTTT. This codes for CAWRTGLSQTEAFF.

The genes are TRBV27 and TRBJ1-1; tentatively, D is TRBD1 (5 bases). The CDR3 totals 12 residues. V was trimmed by 5 bases and J by 10 bases, leaving 14 bases between them. CDR1 and CDR2 from the germline V gene are MNHEY and SMNVEV (reference sequence). In DNA, the CDR3 is TGTGCCAGCAGTCCTTCGGGGGTAAGAGCTTTCTTT. Its translation: CASSPSGVRAFF.

The J gene is TRBJ2-7, the V gene TRBV6-5; TRBD1 is a possible D gene (5 bases). CDR3 length: 15 amino acids. Germline V CDR1 and CDR2: MNHEY, SVGAGI. The V and J ends lost 2 bases and 2 bases respectively, with 13 bases between them. The CDR3 loop reads CASSYSRASPYEQYF. As DNA, the CDR3 is TGTGCCAGCAGTTACAGCAGGGCAAGTCCCTACGAGCAGTACTTC.

The chain is built from TRBV5-1 and TRBJ1-1; D not certain. Between the trimmed V and J ends, which lost 4 bases and 7 bases, there was a span of 20 bases. Germline lookup yields CDR1 SGHRS and CDR2 YFSETQ. The CDR3 spans 15 residues. In DNA form, the CDR3 reads TGCGCCAGCAGCGACTACGCGGTGGTTGCGGATGAAGCTTTCTTT. This codes for CASSDYAVVADEAFF.

This chain uses TRBV20-1 with TRBJ2-5; TRBD2 matches 10 bases. Germline trimming cut 0 bases from V and 5 bases from J; bases unmatched to any gene: 6. The CDR3 length is 15 residues. Germline loops: CDR1 DFQATT, CDR2 SNEGSKA (reference sequence). The CDR3 bases are TGCAGTGCTAGAGAAGCGGGAGGGCCAGGGGAGACCCAGTACTTC. This codes for CSAREAGGPGETQYF.

The genes are TRBV29-1 and TRBJ2-1; D unclear. With 8 bases removed from V and 0 bases from J, the gap between germline ends came to 8 bases. This CDR3 region has 12 residues. Per the germline V gene, CDR1 is SQVTM and CDR2 is ANQGSEA. CDR3 coding DNA: TGCAGCCTCTCGGGCTCCTACAATGAGCAGTTCTTC. It translates to CSLSGSYNEQFF.

This sequence joins TRBV12-3 or TRBV12-4 and TRBJ2-5; D is ambiguous. This CDR3 is 13 amino acids long. V was pared by 8 bases and J by 5 bases, with 15 bases between. CDR3 nucleotide sequence: TGTGCCAGCTCCTTCACAGACCGGGAGACCCAGTACTTC. Amino acids: CASSFTDRETQYF.

The chain couples TRBV3-1 to TRBJ1-3; D gene uncertain. This CDR3 has 16 amino acids. Deletions cut 1 base from V and 0 bases from J, with 10 bases between. The germline V gene has CDR1 LGHDT and CDR2 YNNKEL (reference sequence). The CDR3 coding sequence is TGTGCCAGCAGCCAAGGGTGGGGAGACTCTGGAAACACCATATATTTT. It codes for CASSQGWGDSGNTIYF.

The chain has TRBV28 and TRBJ1-2; unclear D gene. Germline V gives CDR1 MDHEN, CDR2 SYDVKM. This CDR3 spans 12 amino acids. The V end was cut by 2 bases, the J end by 6 bases, with 7 bases between. Here the CDR3 reads CASSLKSHGYTF. DNA of the CDR3: TGTGCCAGCAGTTTAAAGTCCCATGGCTACACCTTC.

Here the CDR3 DNA reads TGTGCCTGGAGTGGCTCTAGCGACAATGAGCAGTTCTTC. Protein sequence: CAWSGSSDNEQFF. The J gene is TRBJ2-1, the V gene TRBV30; TRBD2 is a possible D gene (6 bases). Germline lookup yields CDR1 GTSNPN and CDR2 SVGIG (reference sequence). CDR3 size: 13 residues. Trimming removed 1 base at V and 5 bases at J, with 9 bases between.

This chain joins TRBV15 and TRBJ2-1; 9 nucleotides align to TRBD2. Germline values: CDR1 LNHNV, CDR2 YYDKDF (reference sequence). With V trimmed by 5 bases and J by 7 bases, 12 bases remained unmatched. The CDR3 covers 16 residues. The CDR3 protein is CATSRKTGLAGNEQFF. Written as DNA, the CDR3 is TGTGCCACCAGCCGCAAGACTGGGCTAGCGGGAAATGAGCAGTTCTTC.

The chain has TRBV21-1 and TRBJ2-7; TRBD2 is taken as the D call from the table, unchecked against the DNA. TRBV21-1 is a pseudogene. The CDR3 has 18 residues. The CDR3 sequence is CASRPRGGVRSNSYEQYF. The DNA for the CDR3 is TGTGCCAGCAGGCCCCGCGGGGGGGTGCGGAGTAACTCCTACGAGCAGTACTTC.

This clonotype was picked up one time. The chain has TRBV7-3 and TRBJ2-5, with 8 bases aligning to TRBD2. Germline V CDR1 and CDR2: SGHTA, FQGTGA. This CDR3 is built from 17 residues. V gave up 0 bases and J gave up 1 base; unmatched junction bases: 7. This CDR3 reads CASSLTGRLAFQETQYF. The CDR3 nucleotides read TGTGCCAGCAGCTTAACTGGGAGACTAGCGTTCCAAGAGACCCAGTACTTC.

This clonotype was observed once. The chain carries TRBV29-1 and TRBJ2-7; 9 bases fit TRBD2. CDR3 length equals 14 residues. CDR1 SQVTM and CDR2 ANQGSEA come from the germline V gene. The V gene end was trimmed by 5 bases and the J gene end by 2 bases; junction bases not matched to a gene: 7. CDR3 DNA sequence: TGCAGCGTTATCCTAGCGGGAATACCCTACGAGCAGTACTTC. Protein sequence: CSVILAGIPYEQYF.

V and J are TRBV30 and TRBJ2-5; D call uncertain. The CDR3 consists of 15 residues. Germline V gives CDR1 GTSNPN, CDR2 SVGIG (reference sequence). V was trimmed by 0 bases and J by 7 bases, leaving 18 bases between them. CDR3 sequence: CAWSVSVGVGGTQYF. The DNA of the CDR3 is TGTGCCTGGAGTGTAAGTGTTGGCGTTGGCGGGACCCAGTACTTC.

The chain combines TRBV4-1 with TRBJ2-7; TRBD2 aligns across 8 bases. From germline, CDR1 is MGHRA and CDR2 YSYEKL. Unmatched junction bases numbered 6, after V lost 6 bases and J lost 2 bases. CDR3 length: 14 residues. The CDR3 loop reads CASRTGTRAYEQYF. CDR3 coding DNA: TGCGCCAGCAGGACCGGGACTAGAGCCTACGAGCAGTACTTC.